This T cell receptor beta chain was documented in a study of response to subunit inactivated influenza vaccine. Study-level points and caveats: The authors suggested that every seasonal influenza vaccination recruits few new T cells.

About this clonotype itself: Its antigen remains unknown.

The trim removed 5 bases at V and 3 bases at J, leaving 7 bases unmatched. This CDR3 has 15 residues. Germline assignment: CDR1 LGHNA and CDR2 YSLEER. Each CDR3 protein is one row after TCRdb ran MiXCR on the RT-PCR reads. Among approximately 730,000 distinct CDR3 sequences listed, roughly 14% were seen once. Sequencing used PBMCs from blood, obtained less than 15 days before vaccination. The rearrangement joins TRBV4-3 to TRBJ2-7; 10 nucleotides agree with TRBD1. The TCR comes from a man between 45 and 60 years old who received an inactivated influenza vaccine. As DNA, the CDR3 is TGCGCCAGCAGCTATGGACAGGGGGAAGGCTACGAGCAGTACTTC. Amino acid sequence: CASSYGQGEGYEQYF.